This T cell receptor (beta chain) was sequenced during a study of cytomegalovirus exposure and HLA in healthy donors (dated by TCRdb to 2016 to 2017). Background on the whole study: According to a later analysis, one platform produced both the 110 or so validation repertoires and the roughly 640 repertoires of the first cohort. The study aimed to test whether cataloging public T cell receptors could reveal signatures of past pathogen exposure. In addition to the first cohort of 500 to 850 subjects, a separate validation cohort of approximately 120 different subjects was used. High-throughput TCR immunosequencing, statistical association of individual TCRs with disease status, and machine learning were combined to predict cytomegalovirus infection status. Overall study results and their limits: The validation cohort had no HLA typing available for a later analysis, so co-occurrence within that cohort was assessed over all 120 or so repertoires. The authors suggested that the approach could potentially be extended to other disease states and immunological phenotypes. In the study, 150 to 200 TCR beta chains were listed as associated with cytomegalovirus. Subsequent analysis determined that TCRs grouped into clusters in the first cohort also showed a tendency toward co-occurrence across the 120 or so validation repertoires, and about 94% of cluster scores exceeded 0. Cytomegalovirus status was reported to be diagnosed by the classifier with high specificity and sensitivity in both the original and validation cohorts. In vitro tests confirmed that a few of the cytomegalovirus-associated TCR beta chains recognize cytomegalovirus antigens. Most TCR sequences were observed very rarely across donors, whereas some public TCRs were present in many individuals.

On this clone itself: The antigen this receptor binds is unknown. Base qualities are missing; no much larger clone stands one base away.

Donors formed part of the validation cohort, which comprised approximately 130 subjects and was distinct from the first cohort of several hundred subjects. V is cut back by 4 bases and J by 3 bases, with 2 bases in the junction unmatched. According to the germline V gene, CDR1 reads SGHTA and CDR2 reads FQGNSA. The CDR3 runs 15 amino acids, cysteine and phenylalanine included. This entry keeps only the CDR3 DNA: 45 bases, framed from base 1. The method was the immunoSEQ multiplex PCR assay. On the study's bioinformatics: To diagnose cytomegalovirus status from the catalog of TCR beta chain sequences, a statistical classification framework was built. Entries here come from immuneACCESS through TCRdb and include only in-frame sequences with V and J called. Some clones fail to appear in such tables; in the studies checked, an unresolved V gene covers under half of the shortfall, and the cause of the remainder is unknown. Clonal size and the V and J genes are those of that table, whereas D and trimming came from the DNA. In all, the sample holds about 250,000 clones, and around nine tenths of those were seen once. The ten biggest clones cover about 3% of the sample.

The chain is assembled from TRBV7-2 and TRBJ2-3, and TRBD2 aligns with 12 junction nucleotides. Sequencing was carried out using PBMCs. The receptor's source is a man aged 18 to 30 in good health and CMV-seronegative. CDR3 loop: CASSSTSGRTDTQYF. The sequence in DNA is TGTGCCAGCAGCTCGACTAGCGGGAGAACAGATACGCAGTATTTT.